Presented here are 28 T cell receptor beta chains from one specimen sequenced in a study of control samples from healthy donors and cancer patients. TCRdb's table, derived via immunoSEQ multiplex PCR, lists solely in-frame clones and lacks some. The data contain 25,000 to 35,000 clones, approximately 87% of them seen just once; the ten biggest clones take up roughly 1.6%. Input material: PBMCs. These receptors all come from a woman between 35 and 50 years old with lung cancer.

This clone has a single count. This chain uses TRBV11-2 with TRBJ2-1; D call uncertain. Trimming removed 1 base from V and 5 bases from J, with 12 bases in between. This CDR3 spans 15 amino acids. Germline-derived CDR1 and CDR2 are SGHAT and FQNNGV. The CDR3 region is CASSLGRNEHNEQFF. The CDR3 region has the DNA TGTGCCAGCAGCTTAGGCCGGAATGAACACAATGAGCAGTTCTTC.

The rearrangement uses TRBV6-2 or TRBV6-3 and TRBJ2-3; 7 positions match TRBD2. Unmatched junction bases numbered 7, after V lost 6 bases and J lost 1 base. CDR3 length equals 15 residues. Germline CDR1 and CDR2: MNHEY and SVGEGT. In nucleotides, the CDR3 is TGTGCCAGCAGCCACCGGGACTATCGCACAGATACGCAGTATTTT. Its protein product is CASSHRDYRTDTQYF.

This sequence joins TRBV12-3 or TRBV12-4 and TRBJ1-1; the match to TRBD1 covers 8 bases. The CDR3 length is 13 residues. V was clipped by 5 bases and J by 2 bases; unmatched bases: 1. CDR3 loop: CASSQGANTEAFF. DNA of the CDR3: TGTGCCAGCAGTCAGGGGGCTAACACTGAAGCTTTCTTT.

The chain has TRBV5-6 and TRBJ1-2, with 8 nucleotides matching TRBD1. Germline lookup yields CDR1 SGHDT and CDR2 YYEEEE. CDR3 size: 15 residues. The ends lost 1 base at V and 8 bases at J; junction bases unmatched: 10. The CDR3 sequence: CASSLMDRVRSGYTF. Here the CDR3 DNA reads TGTGCCAGCAGCTTGATGGACAGGGTGAGGAGCGGCTACACCTTC.

This chain links TRBV4-2 with TRBJ2-7, with D possibly being TRBD1 (6 bases). The germline gives CDR1 LGHNA, CDR2 YNFKEQ. This CDR3 region has 15 residues. The ends were cut back, 2 bases at V and 0 bases at J, with 11 bases in the middle. The CDR3 DNA sequence: TGTGCCAGCAGCCAATACGGACAGAGCTCCTACGAGCAGTACTTC. Translating it yields CASSQYGQSSYEQYF.

This chain joins TRBV7-2 and TRBJ2-6; no firm D call. This CDR3 comprises 17 residues. V lost 5 bases and J 0 bases, leaving 14 bases between the germline ends. Looked up from germline, CDR1 is SGHTA and CDR2 is FQGNSA. This CDR3 is CASSPRPGNSGANVLTF. The CDR3 DNA follows: TGTGCCAGCAGCCCCCGCCCAGGAAACTCTGGGGCCAACGTCCTGACTTTC.

The chain has TRBV5-5 and TRBJ1-5, with a possible D match to TRBD1 (6 bases). Trimming shortened V by 1 base and J by 5 bases, and 16 bases separated the two germline ends. The germline gives CDR1 SGHKS, CDR2 YYEKEE (reference sequence). This CDR3 contains 16 residues. CDR3 loop: CASSLSRIGGDQPQHF. CDR3 coding DNA: TGTGCCAGCAGCTTGTCTCGGATAGGGGGGGATCAGCCCCAGCATTTT. The full variable domain, with the rest looked up from reference TRBV5-5 and TRBJ1-5, is DAGVTQSPTHLIKTRGQQVTLRCSPISGHKSVSWYQQVLGQGPQFIFQYYEKEERGRGNFPDRFSARQFPNYSSELNVNALLLGDSALYLCASSLSRIGGDQPQHFGDGTRLSIL.

The chain combines TRBV9 with TRBJ1-3; D might be TRBD1 (5 bases). V was pared by 0 bases and J by 0 bases, with 13 bases between. CDR1 is SGDLS and CDR2 is YYNGEE in the germline V gene. CDR3 length: 17 amino acids. In DNA, the CDR3 is TGTGCCAGCAGCGTAGGTTGGGGCGCGAACTCTGGAAACACCATATATTTT. This translates into CASSVGWGANSGNTIYF.

The rearrangement links TRBV5-4 to TRBJ2-7; 10 nucleotides align to TRBD1. Germline lookup yields CDR1 SGHNT and CDR2 YYREEE (reference sequence). J gave up 0 bases and V 5 bases, and 5 bases lay outside the gene matches. This CDR3 spans 15 amino acids. This chain's CDR3 is CASRSGQGDSYEQYF. The CDR3 region has the DNA TGTGCCAGCAGATCCGGACAGGGGGACTCCTACGAGCAGTACTTC.

The genes are TRBV18 and TRBJ1-2; possibly TRBD1 for D (5 bases). The germline gives CDR1 KGHSH, CDR2 LQKENI. Between the trimmed V and J ends, which lost 0 bases and 3 bases, there was a span of 11 bases. This CDR3 is 15 amino acids long. CDR3 amino acids: CASSPPMKGHYGYTF. CDR3 bases: TGTGCCAGCTCACCACCTATGAAGGGACACTATGGCTACACCTTC.

The J gene is TRBJ2-5, the V gene TRBV7-2, with 9 bases identical to TRBD1. Looked up from germline, CDR1 is SGHTA and CDR2 is FQGNSA. With 5 bases clipped from V and 5 bases from J, the junction kept 12 bases outside the gene matches. The CDR3 has 16 amino acids. Written as DNA, the CDR3 is TGTGCCAGCAGCGCTCTCACAGGGGGCGAAGGGGAGACCCAGTACTTC. It codes for CASSALTGGEGETQYF.

The chain couples TRBV27 to TRBJ1-2; TRBD1 matches 7 bases. Per the germline V gene, CDR1 is MNHEY and CDR2 is SMNVEV (reference sequence). The junction had 8 bases not matched to a gene; V was cut back by 6 bases and J by 7 bases. CDR3 length: 13 residues. The CDR3 loop reads CASSWGQSGGYTF. Here the CDR3 DNA reads TGTGCCAGCAGCTGGGGACAGTCTGGTGGCTACACCTTC.

The V gene is TRBV11-2, the J gene TRBJ1-5, with 11 bases fitting TRBD1. Germline V gene data show CDR1 as SGHAT and CDR2 as FQNNGV. The CDR3 totals 15 residues. J gave up 4 bases and V 5 bases, and 4 bases lay outside the gene matches. The CDR3 protein is CASSPGTGGNQPQHF. Here the CDR3 DNA reads TGTGCCAGCAGCCCTGGGACAGGGGGGAATCAGCCCCAGCATTTT.

The chain links TRBV3-1 (or the pseudogene TRBV3-2) to TRBJ2-7; 8 nucleotides line up with TRBD2. The CDR3 is 14 amino acids. CDR1 is LGHDT and CDR2 is YNNKEL in the germline V gene (reference sequence). V shed 2 bases and J 12 bases; nucleotides not matched to a gene: 12. CDR3 residues: CASSQIRRGERLYF. CDR3 in DNA: TGTGCCAGCAGCCAAATAAGGCGGGGGGAAAGGCTGTACTTC.

The chain is built from TRBV27 and TRBJ2-7; either TRBD1 or TRBD2 may supply D (5 bases each). Trimming cost V 6 bases and J 9 bases, with 15 bases left between them. Germline V gene sequence: CDR1 MNHEY, CDR2 SMNVEV (reference sequence). The CDR3 contains 12 residues. CDR3 coding DNA: TGTGCCAGCAGCACCACGGGGACCCCGCAGTACTTC. This encodes CASSTTGTPQYF.

The V call is TRBV25-1, the J call TRBJ2-1, with a tentative D call TRBD2 (7 bases). In germline, CDR1 is MGHDK, CDR2 SYGVNS. V shed 1 base and J shed 2 bases, with 9 bases lying between them. This CDR3 spans 15 amino acids. CDR3 coding DNA: TGTGCCAGCAGTGAATTCGGGGGGCCCTACAATGAGCAGTTCTTC. This codes for CASSEFGGPYNEQFF. Full variable domain (rest looked up from reference TRBV25-1 and TRBJ2-1): EADIYQTPRYLVIGTGKKITLECSQTMGHDKMYWYQQDPGMELHLIHYSYGVNSTEKGDLSSESTVSRIRTEHFPLTLESARPSHTSQYLCASSEFGGPYNEQFFGPGTRLTVL.

This clone was observed a single time. This chain uses TRBV11-2 with TRBJ1-1, with a weak D call TRBD1 (5 bases). CDR1 is SGHAT and CDR2 is FQNNGV in the germline V gene. The CDR3 contains 12 residues. Trimming took 5 bases from V and 11 from J, leaving 15 bases between them. The CDR3 is CASSPAGRGAFF. DNA for the CDR3: TGTGCCAGCAGCCCCGCCGGGCGGGGGGCTTTCTTT.

The rearrangement joins TRBV6-5 to TRBJ2-5; weak D call: TRBD1 (6 bases). V was trimmed by 0 bases and J by 5 bases, leaving 13 bases between them. CDR1 is MNHEY, CDR2 SVGAGI, per germline. The CDR3 contains 15 residues. CDR3 DNA sequence: TGTGCCAGCAGTTACTCGCCAGGGGCCAGGGAGACCCAGTACTTC. This codes for CASSYSPGARETQYF.

The V gene is TRBV9, the J gene TRBJ2-2; a weak D match, TRBD1 (5 bases). V was shortened by 1 base and J by 0 bases, with 16 bases between the two germline ends. The CDR3 is made up of 18 amino acids. Germline lookup yields CDR1 SGDLS and CDR2 YYNGEE. This CDR3 reads CASSVKVSETANTGELFF. The CDR3 nucleotides are TGTGCCAGCAGCGTAAAGGTTTCCGAGACAGCGAACACCGGGGAGCTGTTTTTT.

This clone was counted once. The same CDR3 is also encoded by other DNA sequences in this sample. This rearrangement joins TRBV10-3 to TRBJ1-5, with unresolved D. The CDR3 loop spans 16 amino acids. Trimming left V 2 bases short and J 4 bases short, with 15 bases between. Germline V CDR1 and CDR2: ENHRY, SYGVKD. For the CDR3, the DNA is TGTGCCATCAGTGAGGCCGAACTTGGAGTAAATCAGCCCCAGCATTTT. It yields the protein CAISEAELGVNQPQHF.

This chain's CDR3 is CASSSSGGIGDEQYF. The CDR3 coding sequence is TGCGCCAGCAGCTCTAGCGGGGGGATCGGGGACGAGCAGTACTTC. The rearrangement links TRBV5-1 to TRBJ2-7, with 11 nucleotides matching TRBD2. Germline CDR1 reads SGHRS; CDR2 reads YFSETQ. V trimming: 3 bases; J trimming: 5 bases; junction bases outside the gene matches: 7. There are 15 residues in the CDR3.

The chain carries TRBV9 and TRBJ1-6; the match to TRBD1 covers 8 bases. V was pared by 0 bases and J by 7 bases, with 0 bases of the junction left unmatched. There are 14 residues in the CDR3. The germline V gene encodes CDR1 SGDLS and CDR2 YYNGEE. In DNA, the CDR3 is TGTGCCAGCAGCGTAGGACAGGGGAATTCACCCCTCCACTTT. Protein product: CASSVGQGNSPLHF.

The rearrangement links TRBV2 to TRBJ2-5; D not certain. V gave up 1 base and J gave up 2 bases, with 8 bases separating them. CDR1 and CDR2 (germline): SNHLY, FYNNEI. This CDR3 region has 14 residues. The CDR3 protein is CASSEVLPQETQYF. In DNA, the CDR3 is TGTGCCAGCAGTGAAGTCCTTCCACAAGAGACCCAGTACTTC.

This clone was seen only once. V gene TRBV5-8 combines with J gene TRBJ1-1, with D hard to call. V was shortened by 2 bases and J by 6 bases, with 14 bases between the two germline ends. The CDR3 has 14 residues. Germline V lookup: CDR1 SGHTS, CDR2 YDEGEE. In DNA form, the CDR3 reads TGTGCCAGCAGCTTCATCTACCTCAACGCTGAAGCTTTCTTT. Amino acids: CASSFIYLNAEAFF.

This chain joins TRBV5-1 and TRBJ2-7; 9 bases match TRBD1. The CDR3 is 17 residues long. The ends lost 3 bases at V and 7 bases at J; junction bases unmatched: 17. The germline V gene encodes CDR1 SGHRS and CDR2 YFSETQ. The CDR3 nucleotides are TGCGCCAGCAGCTCACTCCCCCCCGGACAGGGGAGAGGGGAGCAGTACTTC. Residues: CASSSLPPGQGRGEQYF.

The chain links TRBV7-9 to TRBJ1-4; D unresolved. CDR1 SEHNR and CDR2 FQNEAQ come from the germline V gene (reference sequence). Trimming cost V 5 bases and J 0 bases, with 16 bases left between them. The CDR3 covers 17 residues. The CDR3 DNA reads as TGTGCCAGCAGCGGAGGTCGGCGGACGGCAACTAATGAAAAACTGTTTTTT. Amino acid sequence: CASSGGRRTATNEKLFF.

The V gene is TRBV11-3, the J gene TRBJ2-7; 9 bases map to TRBD1. The CDR3 totals 14 residues. J was trimmed by 7 bases and V by 2 bases; bases with no gene match: 6. Germline V CDR1 and CDR2: SGHNT, YENEEA. The CDR3 sequence: CASSLRTGVGEQYF. As DNA, the CDR3 is TGTGCCAGCAGCTTACGGACAGGGGTTGGTGAGCAGTACTTC.

V gene TRBV5-1 combines with J gene TRBJ2-5; 14 nucleotides align to TRBD2. Germline V gives CDR1 SGHRS, CDR2 YFSETQ. The CDR3 is made up of 17 amino acids. The V segment lost 4 bases and the J segment 5 bases; nucleotides outside the gene matches: 10. The CDR3 sequence is CASSLWTSGGKEETQYF. The CDR3 DNA follows: TGCGCCAGCAGCCTCTGGACTAGCGGGGGGAAGGAGGAGACCCAGTACTTC.